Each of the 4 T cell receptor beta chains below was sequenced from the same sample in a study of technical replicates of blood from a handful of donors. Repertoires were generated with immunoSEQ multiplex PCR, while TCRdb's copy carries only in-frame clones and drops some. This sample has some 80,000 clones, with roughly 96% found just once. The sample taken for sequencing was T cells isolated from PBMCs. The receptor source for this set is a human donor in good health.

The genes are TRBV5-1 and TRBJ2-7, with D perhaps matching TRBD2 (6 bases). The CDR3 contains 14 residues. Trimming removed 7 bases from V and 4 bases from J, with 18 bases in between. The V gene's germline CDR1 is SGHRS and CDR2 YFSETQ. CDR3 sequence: CASGSGTFNYEQYF. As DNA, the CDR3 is TGCGCCAGCGGGTCCGGGACTTTTAATTACGAGCAGTACTTC.

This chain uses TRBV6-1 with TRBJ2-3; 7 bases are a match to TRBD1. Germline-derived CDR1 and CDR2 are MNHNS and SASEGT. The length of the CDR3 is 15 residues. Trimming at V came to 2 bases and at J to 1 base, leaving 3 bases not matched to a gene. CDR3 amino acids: CASSELQGGTDTQYF. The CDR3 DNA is TGTGCCAGCAGTGAACTCCAGGGGGGCACAGATACGCAGTATTTT.

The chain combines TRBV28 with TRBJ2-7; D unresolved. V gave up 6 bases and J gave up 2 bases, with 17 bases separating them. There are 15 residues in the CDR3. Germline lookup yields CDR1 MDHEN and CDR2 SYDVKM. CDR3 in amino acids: CASSHPDDLAYEQYF. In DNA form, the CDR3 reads TGTGCCAGCAGCCACCCAGACGACTTAGCCTACGAGCAGTACTTC. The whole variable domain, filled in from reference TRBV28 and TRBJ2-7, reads DVKVTQSSRYLVKRTGEKVFLECVQDMDHENMFWYRQDPGLGLRLIYFSYDVKMKEKGDIPEGYSVSREKKERFSLILESASTNQTSMYLCASSHPDDLAYEQYFGPGTRLTVT.

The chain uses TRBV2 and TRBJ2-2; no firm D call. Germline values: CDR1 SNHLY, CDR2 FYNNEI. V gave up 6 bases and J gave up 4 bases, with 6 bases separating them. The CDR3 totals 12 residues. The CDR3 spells CASRSFTGELFF. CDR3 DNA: TGTGCCAGCAGGTCTTTCACCGGGGAGCTGTTTTTT.